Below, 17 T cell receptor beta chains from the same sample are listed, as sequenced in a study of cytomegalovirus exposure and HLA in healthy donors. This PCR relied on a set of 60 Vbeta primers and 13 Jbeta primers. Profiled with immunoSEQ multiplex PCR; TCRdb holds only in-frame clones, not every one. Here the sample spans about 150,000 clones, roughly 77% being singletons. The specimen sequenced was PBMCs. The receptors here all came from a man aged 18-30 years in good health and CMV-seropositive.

CDR3 protein: CASSSTIQGALHEKLFF. CDR3 DNA sequence: TGTGCCAGCAGTTCGACGATACAGGGGGCGCTTCATGAAAAACTGTTTTTT. The genes are TRBV28 and TRBJ1-4; TRBD1 matches 9 bases. CDR1 and CDR2 from the germline V gene are MDHEN and SYDVKM. The CDR3 is 17 amino acids. J lost 6 bases, V lost 4 bases, and 12 bases had no gene match.

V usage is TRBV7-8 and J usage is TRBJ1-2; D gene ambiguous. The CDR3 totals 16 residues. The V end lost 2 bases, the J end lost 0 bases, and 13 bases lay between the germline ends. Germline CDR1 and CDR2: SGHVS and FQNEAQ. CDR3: CASSLYSEQPNYGYTF. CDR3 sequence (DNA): TGTGCCAGCAGCTTATATTCAGAACAACCTAACTATGGCTACACCTTC. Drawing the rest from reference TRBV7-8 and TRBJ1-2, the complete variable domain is GAGVSQSPRYKVAKRGQDVALRCDPISGHVSLFWYQQALGQGPEFLTYFQNEAQLDKSGLPSDRFFAERPEGSVSTLKIQRTQQEDSAVYLCASSLYSEQPNYGYTFGSGTRLTVV.

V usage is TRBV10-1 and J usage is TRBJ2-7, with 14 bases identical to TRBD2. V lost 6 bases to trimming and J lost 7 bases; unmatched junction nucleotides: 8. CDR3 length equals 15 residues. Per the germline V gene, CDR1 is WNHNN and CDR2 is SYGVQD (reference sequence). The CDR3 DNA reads TGCGCCAGCAGCCCCGGACTAGCGGGAGGAGGGGAGCAGTACTTC. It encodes CASSPGLAGGGEQYF.

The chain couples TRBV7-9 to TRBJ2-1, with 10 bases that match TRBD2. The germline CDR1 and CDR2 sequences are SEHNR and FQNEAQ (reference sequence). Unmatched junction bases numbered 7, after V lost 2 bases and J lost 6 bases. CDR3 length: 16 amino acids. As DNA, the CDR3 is TGTGCCAGCAGCTTACCACTAGCGGGGCCTGGCAATGAGCAGTTCTTC. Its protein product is CASSLPLAGPGNEQFF.

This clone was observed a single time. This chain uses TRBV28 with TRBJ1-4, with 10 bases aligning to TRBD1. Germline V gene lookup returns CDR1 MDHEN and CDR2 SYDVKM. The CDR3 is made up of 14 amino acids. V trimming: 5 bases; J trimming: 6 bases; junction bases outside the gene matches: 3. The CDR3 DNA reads TGTGCCAGCAGTGTGGACAGGGGGGATGAAAAACTGTTTTTT. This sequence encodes CASSVDRGDEKLFF.

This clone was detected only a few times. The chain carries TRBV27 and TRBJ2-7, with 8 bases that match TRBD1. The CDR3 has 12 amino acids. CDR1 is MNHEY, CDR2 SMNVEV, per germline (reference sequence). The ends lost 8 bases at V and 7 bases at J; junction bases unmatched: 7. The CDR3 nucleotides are TGTGCCAGCGGCGGACAGGGACAAGAGCAGTACTTC. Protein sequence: CASGGQGQEQYF.

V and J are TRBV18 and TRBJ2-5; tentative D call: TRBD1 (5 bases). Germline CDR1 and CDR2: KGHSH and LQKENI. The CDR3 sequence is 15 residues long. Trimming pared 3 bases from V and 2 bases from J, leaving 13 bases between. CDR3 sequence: CASSPHPRAQETQYF. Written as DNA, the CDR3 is TGTGCCAGCTCACCCCATCCCAGGGCACAAGAGACCCAGTACTTC.

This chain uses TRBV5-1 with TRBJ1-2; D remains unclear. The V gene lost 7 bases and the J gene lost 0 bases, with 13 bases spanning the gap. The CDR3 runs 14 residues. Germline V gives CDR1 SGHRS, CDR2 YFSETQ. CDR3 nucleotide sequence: TGCGCCAGCGGCAGCGGCTCACCTAACTATGGCTACACCTTC. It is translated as CASGSGSPNYGYTF.

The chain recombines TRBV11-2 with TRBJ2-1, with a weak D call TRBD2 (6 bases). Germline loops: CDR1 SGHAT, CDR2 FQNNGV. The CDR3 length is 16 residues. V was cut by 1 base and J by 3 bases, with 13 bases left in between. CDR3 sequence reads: CASSLGGGGHYNEQFF. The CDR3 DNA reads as TGTGCCAGCAGCTTAGGTGGGGGAGGACACTACAATGAGCAGTTCTTC. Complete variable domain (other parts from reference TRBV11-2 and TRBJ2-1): EAGVAQSPRYKIIEKRQSVAFWCNPISGHATLYWYQQILGQGPKLLIQFQNNGVVDDSQLPKDRFSAERLKGVDSTLKIQPAKLEDSAVYLCASSLGGGGHYNEQFFGPGTRLTVL.

The CDR3 protein is CASSLATGGQGQHEQYF. CDR3 DNA sequence: TGTGCCAGCAGCTTAGCTACGGGTGGGCAGGGGCAACACGAGCAGTACTTC. This chain connects TRBV7-9 to TRBJ2-7; possibly TRBD1 for D (6 bases). Germline V gene lookup returns CDR1 SEHNR and CDR2 FQNEAQ (reference sequence). The CDR3 runs 17 residues. V was trimmed by 0 bases and J by 5 bases, leaving 20 bases between them. Together with reference TRBV7-9 and TRBJ2-7, the CDR3 gives the full variable domain: DTGVSQNPRHKITKRGQNVTFRCDPISEHNRLYWYRQTLGQGPEFLTYFQNEAQLEKSRLLSDRFSAERPKGSFSTLEIQRTEQGDSAMYLCASSLATGGQGQHEQYFGPGTRLTVT.

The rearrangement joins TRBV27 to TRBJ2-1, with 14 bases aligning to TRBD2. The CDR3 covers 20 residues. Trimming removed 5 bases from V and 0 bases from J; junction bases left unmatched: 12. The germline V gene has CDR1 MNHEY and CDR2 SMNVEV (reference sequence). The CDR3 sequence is CASSPPGLAGAISSYNEQFF. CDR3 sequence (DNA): TGTGCCAGCAGTCCCCCGGGACTAGCGGGAGCGATCAGCTCCTACAATGAGCAGTTCTTC.

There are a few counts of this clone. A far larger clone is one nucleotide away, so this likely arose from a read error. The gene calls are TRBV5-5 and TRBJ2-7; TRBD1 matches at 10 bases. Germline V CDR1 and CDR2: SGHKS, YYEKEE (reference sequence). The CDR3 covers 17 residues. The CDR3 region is CASRLGLLGQGSFEQYF. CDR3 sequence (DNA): TGTGCCAGCCGCTTAGGGCTACTGGGACAGGGGTCGTTCGAGCAGTACTTC.

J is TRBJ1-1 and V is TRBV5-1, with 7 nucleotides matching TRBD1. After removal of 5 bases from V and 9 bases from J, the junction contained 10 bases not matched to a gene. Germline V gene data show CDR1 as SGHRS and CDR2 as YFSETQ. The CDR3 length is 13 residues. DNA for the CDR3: TGCGCCAGCAGGAGGGACAGCGATTTGAAAGCTTTCTTT. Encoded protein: CASRRDSDLKAFF.

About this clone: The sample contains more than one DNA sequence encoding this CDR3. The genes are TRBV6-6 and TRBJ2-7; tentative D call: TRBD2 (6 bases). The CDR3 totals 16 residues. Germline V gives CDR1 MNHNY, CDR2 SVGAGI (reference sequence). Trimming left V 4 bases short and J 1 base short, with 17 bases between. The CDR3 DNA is TGTGCCAGCAGTTCCGTGACTAGTGGGATATCCTACGAGCAGTACTTC. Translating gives CASSSVTSGISYEQYF.

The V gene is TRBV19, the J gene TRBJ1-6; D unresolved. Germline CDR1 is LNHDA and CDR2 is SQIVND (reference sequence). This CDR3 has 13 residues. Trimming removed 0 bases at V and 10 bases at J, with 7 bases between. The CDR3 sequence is CASSIDSRSPLHF. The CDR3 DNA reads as TGTGCCAGTAGTATAGATTCGAGATCACCCCTCCACTTT.

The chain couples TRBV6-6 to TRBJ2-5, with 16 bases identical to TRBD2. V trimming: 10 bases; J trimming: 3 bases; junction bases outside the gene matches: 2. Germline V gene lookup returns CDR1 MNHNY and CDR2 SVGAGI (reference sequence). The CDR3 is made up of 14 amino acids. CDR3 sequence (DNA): TGTGCCACAGGGACTAGCGGGAGGGAAGAGACCCAGTACTTC. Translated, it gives CATGTSGREETQYF.

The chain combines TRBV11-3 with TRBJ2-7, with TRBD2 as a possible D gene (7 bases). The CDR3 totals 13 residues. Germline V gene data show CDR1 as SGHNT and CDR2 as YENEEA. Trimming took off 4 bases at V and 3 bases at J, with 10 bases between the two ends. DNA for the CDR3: TGTGCCAGCAGCTCGGGGGGCAGCTACGAGCAGTACTTC. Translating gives CASSSGGSYEQYF. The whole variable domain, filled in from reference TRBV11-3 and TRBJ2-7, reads EAGVVQSPRYKIIEKKQPVAFWCNPISGHNTLYWYLQNLGQGPELLIRYENEEAVDDSQLPKDRFSAERLKGVDSTLKIQPAELGDSAVYLCASSSGGSYEQYFGPGTRLTVT.